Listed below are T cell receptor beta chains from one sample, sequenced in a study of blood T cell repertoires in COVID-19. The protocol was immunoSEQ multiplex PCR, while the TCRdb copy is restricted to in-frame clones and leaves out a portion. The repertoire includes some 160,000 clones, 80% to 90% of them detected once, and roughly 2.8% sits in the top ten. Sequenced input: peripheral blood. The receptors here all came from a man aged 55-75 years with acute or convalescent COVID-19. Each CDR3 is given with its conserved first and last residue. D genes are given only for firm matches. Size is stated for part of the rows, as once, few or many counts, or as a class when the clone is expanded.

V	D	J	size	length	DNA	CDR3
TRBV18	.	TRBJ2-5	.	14	TGTGCCAGCTCACCACTTGATGATTCGGGGACCCAGTACTTC	CASSPLDDSGTQYF
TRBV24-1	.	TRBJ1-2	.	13	TGTGCCACCAGTGATTTAGACAGTCGGGGCTACACCTTC	CATSDLDSRGYTF
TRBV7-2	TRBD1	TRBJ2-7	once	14	TGTGCCAGCAGCTTCGGACAGGAGACCTACGAGCAGTACTTC	CASSFGQETYEQYF
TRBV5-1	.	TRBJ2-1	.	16	TGCGCCAGCAGCTTGGTGGCGGGGGCTTTGAACAATGAGCAGTTCTTC	CASSLVAGALNNEQFF
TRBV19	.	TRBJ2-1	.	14	TGTGCCAGTAGTACATCCGCGACGAGGATGGAGCAGTTCTTC	CASSTSATRMEQFF
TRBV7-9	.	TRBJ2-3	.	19	TGTGCCAGCAGCTTAATGCCCACCGTTTTAGCGGTATACACAGATACGCAGTATTTT	CASSLMPTVLAVYTDTQYF
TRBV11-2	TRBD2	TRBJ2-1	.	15	TGTGCCAGCAGTTATACTAGCGGGGGGTTCGATGAGCAGTTCTTC	CASSYTSGGFDEQFF
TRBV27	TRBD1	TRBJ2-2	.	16	TGTGCCAGCAGTGGCCTGGGACAGGGGTTGGGCGGGGAGCTGTTTTTT	CASSGLGQGLGGELFF
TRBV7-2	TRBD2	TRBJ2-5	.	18	TGTGCCAGCAGCCATCAGGCGGGGGCGGGGGGCCCCCTGGAGACCCAGTACTTC	CASSHQAGAGGPLETQYF
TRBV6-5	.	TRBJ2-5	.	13	TGTGCCAGCAGCCGGGGTAACGGTGAGACCCAGTACTTC	CASSRGNGETQYF
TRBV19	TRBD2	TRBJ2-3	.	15	TGTGCCACCGTTGACGGGGGGGCTAGCACAGATACGCAGTATTTT	CATVDGGASTDTQYF
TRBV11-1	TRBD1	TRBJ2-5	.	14	TGTGCCAGCAGCCGGGACAGGGGGCAAGAGACCCAGTACTTC	CASSRDRGQETQYF
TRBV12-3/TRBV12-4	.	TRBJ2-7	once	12	TGTGCCAGCAGCCATTCCATCTACGAGCAGTACTTC	CASSHSIYEQYF
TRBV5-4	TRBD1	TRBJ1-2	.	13	TGTGCCAGCGCGGGGGACAGGGGGCGTAGCTACACCTTC	CASAGDRGRSYTF
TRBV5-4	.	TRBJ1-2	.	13	TGTGCCAGCAGACCCGGGACACCCATAGGCTACACCTTC	CASRPGTPIGYTF
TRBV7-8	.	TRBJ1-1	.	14	TGTGCCAGCAGCTTAGTTGGCAGGACTGCGGAAGCTTTCTTT	CASSLVGRTAEAFF
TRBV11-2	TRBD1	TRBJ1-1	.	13	TGTGCCAGCAGCCGGGACAGTAACACTGAAGCTTTCTTT	CASSRDSNTEAFF
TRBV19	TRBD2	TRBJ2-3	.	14	TGTGCCAGTAGTATCGCGGGGGGGTCGGATACGCAGTATTTT	CASSIAGGSDTQYF
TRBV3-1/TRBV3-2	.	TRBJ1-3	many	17	TGTGCCAGCAGCCCAACAAGAGGCGTAAGCTCTGGAAACACCATATATTTT	CASSPTRGVSSGNTIYF
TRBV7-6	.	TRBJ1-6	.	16	TGTGCCAGCAGCCCTAGTACCTACAGGGACCGCTCACCCCTCCACTTT	CASSPSTYRDRSPLHF
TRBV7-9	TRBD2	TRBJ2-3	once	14	TGTGCCAGCAGCCACGGGGGGAGCACAGATACGCAGTATTTT	CASSHGGSTDTQYF
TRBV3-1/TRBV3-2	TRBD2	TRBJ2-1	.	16	TGTGCCAGCAGCGGGACTAGCCAGAGCTCCTACAATGAGCAGTTCTTC	CASSGTSQSSYNEQFF
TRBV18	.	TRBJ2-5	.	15	TGTGCCAGCTCACCACCGGGAGGAATCCAAGAGACCCAGTACTTC	CASSPPGGIQETQYF
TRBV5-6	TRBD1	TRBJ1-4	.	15	TGTGCCAGCAGCGTAGGACAGGGAACCTTTAAAAAACTGTTTTTT	CASSVGQGTFKKLFF
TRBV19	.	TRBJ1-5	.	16	TGTGCCAGTAGTATAGGAGGGGGTGAGAGCAATCAGCCCCAGCATTTT	CASSIGGGESNQPQHF
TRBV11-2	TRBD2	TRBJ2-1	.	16	TGTGCCAGCAGTTTCGAGCGGGGGGGCTCCTACAATGAGCAGTTCTTC	CASSFERGGSYNEQFF
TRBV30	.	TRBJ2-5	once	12	TGTGCCTGGGGACAGGGAGGGGAGACCCAGTACTTC	CAWGQGGETQYF
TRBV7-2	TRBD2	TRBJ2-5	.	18	TGTGCCAGCAGCTTAGCAGGGACTAGCGGGGGGGCTAGGGAGACCCAGTACTTC	CASSLAGTSGGARETQYF
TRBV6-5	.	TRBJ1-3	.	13	TGTGCCAGCAGTCAGGGTTCTGGAAACACCATATATTTT	CASSQGSGNTIYF
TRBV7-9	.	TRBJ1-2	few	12	TGTGCCAGCCAGGGCGCAGACTATGGCTACACCTTC	CASQGADYGYTF
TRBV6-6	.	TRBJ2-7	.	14	TGTGCCAGCAGTTTCCCAGGGGACGGGAACGAGCAGTACTTC	CASSFPGDGNEQYF
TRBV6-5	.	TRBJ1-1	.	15	TGTGCCAGCAGTTACTCTGAGACAGGGAACACTGAAGCTTTCTTT	CASSYSETGNTEAFF
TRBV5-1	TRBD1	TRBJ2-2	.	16	TGCGCCAGCAGCTTAGGGACAGGGTATAACACCGGGGAGCTGTTTTTT	CASSLGTGYNTGELFF
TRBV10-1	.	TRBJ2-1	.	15	TGCGCCAGCAGTGAGTCTCGACAGTCCTACAATGAGCAGTTCTTC	CASSESRQSYNEQFF
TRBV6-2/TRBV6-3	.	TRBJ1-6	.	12	TGTGCCAGCAGTGACTACTCCTCACCCCTCCACTTT	CASSDYSSPLHF
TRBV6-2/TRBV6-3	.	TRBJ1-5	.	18	TGTGCCAGCAGCTCTGTGGGGCTGGGGTGGGTTGGCAATCAGCCCCAGCATTTT	CASSSVGLGWVGNQPQHF
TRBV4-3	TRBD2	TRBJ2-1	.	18	TGCGCCAGCAGCCCCGGACTAGCGGGGGGGTACTCCTACAATGAGCAGTTCTTC	CASSPGLAGGYSYNEQFF
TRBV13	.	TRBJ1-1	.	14	TGTGCCAGCAGCTTAGGAGGGGTAAATACTGAAGCTTTCTTT	CASSLGGVNTEAFF
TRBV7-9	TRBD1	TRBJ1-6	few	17	TGTGCCAGCAGCCCTGGACAGGGTGGGTTCTATAATTCACCCCTCCACTTT	CASSPGQGGFYNSPLHF
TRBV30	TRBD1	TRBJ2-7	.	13	TGTGCCTGGGGGACAGTGAGCTCCTACGAGCAGTACTTC	CAWGTVSSYEQYF
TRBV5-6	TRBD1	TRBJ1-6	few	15	TGTGCCAGCAGCCGGCGGACAGGAGAAAATTCACCCCTCCACTTT	CASSRRTGENSPLHF
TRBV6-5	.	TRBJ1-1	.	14	TGTGCCAGCACCTGGGGAGGGGGGAACACTGAAGCTTTCTTT	CASTWGGGNTEAFF
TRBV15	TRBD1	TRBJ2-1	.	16	TGTGCCACCAGCAATCGACAGGGGGCTTACTACAATGAGCAGTTCTTC	CATSNRQGAYYNEQFF
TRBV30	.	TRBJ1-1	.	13	TGTGCCTGGAGCTCCCGAGGGCCAGCTGAAGCTTTCTTT	CAWSSRGPAEAFF
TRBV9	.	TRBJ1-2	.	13	TGTGCCAGCAGCGCGCACAGGGTTGGAGGCTACACCTTC	CASSAHRVGGYTF
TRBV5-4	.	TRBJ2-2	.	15	TGTGCCAGCAGCTTGGTTCACAGGGAGCACGGGGAGCTGTTTTTT	CASSLVHREHGELFF
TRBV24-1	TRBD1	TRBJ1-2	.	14	TGTGCCACCAGCCCGGGACAGCCGCCCTATGGCTACACCTTC	CATSPGQPPYGYTF
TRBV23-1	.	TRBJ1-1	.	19	TGCGCCAGCAGTCCCACGCCGACAGACCCCTGTGGGTGTATTACTGAAGCTTTCTTT	CASSPTPTDPCGCITEAFF
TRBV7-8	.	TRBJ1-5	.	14	TGTGCCAGCAGCTTAGGAGTCAGCAATCAGCCCCAGCATTTT	CASSLGVSNQPQHF
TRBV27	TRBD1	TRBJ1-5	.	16	TGTGCCAGCAGTCCATCTTGGGACAGGGACAATCAGCCCCAGCATTTT	CASSPSWDRDNQPQHF
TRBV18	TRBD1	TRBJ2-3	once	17	TGTGCCAGCTCACCACCGCAAGGACAGGGAGGCACAGATACGCAGTATTTT	CASSPPQGQGGTDTQYF
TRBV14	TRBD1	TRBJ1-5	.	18	TGTGCCAGCAGCCAGCAGAGGGACAGGGGGTTTGGCAATCAGCCCCAGCATTTT	CASSQQRDRGFGNQPQHF
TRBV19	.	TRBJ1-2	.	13	TGTGCCAGTAGTATAGGGCAGGGATATGGCTACACCTTC	CASSIGQGYGYTF
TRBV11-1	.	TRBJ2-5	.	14	TGTGCCAGCAGCTTCGGCTCGAGCGAAGAGACCCAGTACTTC	CASSFGSSEETQYF
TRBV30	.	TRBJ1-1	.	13	TGTGCCTGGAGTGAGGGGCATGGCACTGAAGCTTTCTTT	CAWSEGHGTEAFF